One and the same sample provided the 6 T cell receptor beta chains below, sequenced in a study of regulatory T cells in long-lasting Graves disease. Sequencing libraries for TCR beta were prepared with iRepertoire HTBI primers and Arm-PCR of CDR3 regions. One entry per CDR3 protein, called by TCRdb with MiXCR from the multiplex PCR reads. This repertoire shows some 500,000 distinct CDR3 sequences, about 13% found once; its top ten account for about 9.1%. As for time point: newly diagnosed GD, antithyroid drugs for less than 3 months. Generation of the TCR library employed RNA extracted from PBMCs. The same data also went into a second study, on T cells in Graves' hyperthyroidism and ophthalmopathy.

The input for sequencing was peripheral blood mononuclear cells (PBMCs), taken at new diagnosis, from a patient treated with antithyroid drugs. These receptors were taken from a man aged 30 to 45 with Graves disease.

The chain is built from TRBV12-3 or TRBV12-4 and TRBJ2-7; D is unclear. The V gene lost 3 bases and the J gene lost 6 bases, with 15 bases spanning the gap. There are 14 residues in the CDR3. The CDR3 region is CASSLGLGSFEQYF. CDR3 nucleotide sequence: TGTGCCAGCAGTTTGGGCTTGGGGTCGTTCGAGCAGTACTTC.

This sequence joins TRBV9 and TRBJ2-3; 7 nucleotides agree with TRBD2. Germline assignment: CDR1 SGDLS and CDR2 YYNGEE. The CDR3 contains 15 residues. V was pared by 1 base and J by 3 bases, with 5 bases of the junction left unmatched. CDR3 nucleotides: TGTGCCAGCAGCGTAAGCGGGGCGGGAACAGATACGCAGTATTTT. This codes for CASSVSGAGTDTQYF.

This clonotype was seen many times. The rearrangement joins TRBV7-3 to TRBJ2-2; 7 nucleotides match TRBD1. The V segment lost 4 bases and the J segment 4 bases; nucleotides outside the gene matches: 15. The germline gives CDR1 SGHTA, CDR2 FQGTGA. This CDR3 is built from 18 residues. CDR3: CASSSLGRTGERTGELFF. The CDR3 DNA reads TGTGCCAGCAGCTCACTGGGACGAACAGGGGAACGCACCGGGGAGCTGTTTTTT.

Ten or more counts support this clonotype. J is TRBJ2-1 and V is TRBV20-1; TRBD2 aligns across 7 bases. The germline V gene encodes CDR1 DFQATT and CDR2 SNEGSKA (reference sequence). The CDR3 consists of 13 residues. J was trimmed by 6 bases and V by 6 bases; bases with no gene match: 8. CDR3 loop: CSALELAANEQFF. The CDR3 DNA reads as TGCAGTGCCCTTGAGCTAGCGGCCAATGAGCAGTTCTTC.

This clonotype was counted a few times. The chain recombines TRBV29-1 with TRBJ2-7, with unresolved D. Germline V gene lookup returns CDR1 SQVTM and CDR2 ANQGSEA. The CDR3 is 11 residues long. The V end was cut by 6 bases, the J end by 5 bases, with 11 bases between. The CDR3 DNA follows: TGCAGCGTACGTGGGTATGACGAGCAGTACTTC. It encodes CSVRGYDEQYF.

The chain carries TRBV7-2 and TRBJ1-5; tentative D call: TRBD1 (6 bases). Germline values: CDR1 SGHTA, CDR2 FQGNSA. V dropped 1 base and J dropped 4 bases, with 11 bases sitting between them. CDR3 length equals 15 residues. CDR3 in DNA: TGTACCAGCAGCTTAGATCAGGGGCAAAATCAGCCCCAGCATTTT. Translated: CTSSLDQGQNQPQHF. Full variable domain (missing parts from reference TRBV7-2 and TRBJ1-5): GAGVSQSPSNKVTEKGKDVELRCDPISGHTALYWYRQSLGQGLEFLIYFQGNSAPDKSGLPSDRFSAERTGGSVSTLTIQRTQQEDSAVYLCTSSLDQGQNQPQHFGDGTRLSIL.